This T cell receptor (beta chain) was captured by sequencing in a study of T cell repertoires in cytomegalovirus infection. Overall study: Through public TCR beta signatures, both CMV infection and matching HLA type were indicated.

In its sample, this clonotype was seen many times. Using its own MiXCR run on the reads, TCRdb lists one record per CDR3 protein. The sample records about 530,000 distinct CDR3 sequences, 26% being singletons. Germline values: CDR1 SEHNR, CDR2 FQNEAQ (reference sequence). The CDR3 spans 14 residues. Trimming took off 7 bases at V and 4 bases at J, with 16 bases between the two ends. This clonotype was sampled from a human donor in good health (CMV status not recorded). Some clones in this sample may be carry-over from other donors' samples. The sequenced material came from PBMCs. The gene calls are TRBV7-9 and TRBJ1-2; unclear D gene. The CDR3 protein is CASTRGQAIYGYTF. The CDR3 DNA follows: TGTGCCAGCACCAGAGGGCAGGCGATCTATGGCTACACCTTC.